The 28 T cell receptor beta chains reported below all come from one sample, sequenced in a study of cytomegalovirus exposure and HLA in healthy donors. Primers included in the PCR were 60 Vbeta and 13 Jbeta primers. Measured with immunoSEQ multiplex PCR; TCRdb has only the in-frame clones, and not every one. The table shows some 130,000 clones, with about 70% occurring only once. What was sequenced was PBMCs. The receptors derive from a man aged 40-50 years in good health and CMV-seronegative.

The chain uses TRBV9 and TRBJ2-5; D is perhaps TRBD2 (7 bases). Germline V lookup: CDR1 SGDLS, CDR2 YYNGEE. The CDR3 has 16 residues. The V end was cut by 0 bases, the J end by 7 bases, with 19 bases between. In DNA form, the CDR3 reads TGTGCCAGCAGCGTAGGGTGGGAGGGGGGGAGGGGGACCCAGTACTTC. This codes for CASSVGWEGGRGTQYF.

The chain recombines TRBV19 with TRBJ1-6; tentative D call: TRBD1 (5 bases). V was shortened by 1 base and J by 6 bases, with 10 bases between the two germline ends. The CDR3 runs to 15 residues. Germline assignment: CDR1 LNHDA and CDR2 SQIVND (reference sequence). CDR3 nucleotides: TGTGCCAGTAGTATAGGGGGCCTCGGTAATTCACCCCTCCACTTT. Amino acids: CASSIGGLGNSPLHF.

The genes are TRBV13 and TRBJ2-5; maybe TRBD2 (6 bases). Germline CDR1 and CDR2: PRHDT and FYEKMQ (reference sequence). This CDR3 region has 17 residues. V shed 5 bases and J shed 4 bases, with 23 bases lying between them. In DNA form, the CDR3 reads TGTGCCAGCAGCCCTTTATGGTCAGGTGCGGAGGGAGAGACCCAGTACTTC. Amino acid sequence: CASSPLWSGAEGETQYF. Complete variable domain (other parts from reference TRBV13 and TRBJ2-5): AAGVIQSPRHLIKEKRETATLKCYPIPRHDTVYWYQQGPGQDPQFLISFYEKMQSDKGSIPDRFSAQQFSDYHSELNMSSLELGDSALYFCASSPLWSGAEGETQYFGPGTRLLVL.

The chain links TRBV6-5 to TRBJ2-1; D is possibly TRBD2 (6 bases). Germline V gene sequence: CDR1 MNHEY, CDR2 SVGAGI. Trimming removed 7 bases from V and 9 bases from J, with 19 bases in between. This CDR3 is 14 amino acids long. CDR3 sequence (DNA): TGTGCCAGCACCGGGCGAGGAGGGACGGTTGAGCAGTTCTTC. It translates to CASTGRGGTVEQFF.

The chain couples TRBV5-6 to TRBJ2-3; 11 bases are shared with TRBD2. The CDR3 spans 15 residues. V lost 5 bases, J lost 4 bases, and 6 bases stayed unmatched. Germline V lookup: CDR1 SGHDT, CDR2 YYEEEE. CDR3 sequence (DNA): TGTGCCAGCAGGTCGGGACTAGCGGTCCCAGATACGCAGTATTTT. Amino acid sequence: CASRSGLAVPDTQYF.

V is TRBV5-6 and J is TRBJ2-1; no firm D call. Germline V lookup: CDR1 SGHDT, CDR2 YYEEEE. V lost 0 bases and J lost 2, with 9 bases in between. The CDR3 runs 15 residues. The CDR3 DNA follows: TGTGCCAGCAGCTTGGGGCCCCCCCCCTACAATGAGCAGTTCTTC. This translates into CASSLGPPPYNEQFF.

The gene calls are TRBV5-6 and TRBJ2-1; 8 bases align to TRBD2. V was pared by 0 bases and J by 7 bases, with 6 bases of the junction left unmatched. The CDR3 has 15 residues. Germline V gene data show CDR1 as SGHDT and CDR2 as YYEEEE. DNA of the CDR3: TGTGCCAGCAGCTTGGCTGGCGGGGGGACGAATGAGCAGTTCTTC. As protein: CASSLAGGGTNEQFF.

The CDR3 region is CAIRRQGNTEAFF. DNA for the CDR3: TGTGCCATCCGGCGACAGGGCAACACTGAAGCTTTCTTT. This chain connects TRBV10-3 to TRBJ1-1; 7 bases align to TRBD1. The germline CDR1 and CDR2 sequences are ENHRY and SYGVKD. The CDR3 covers 13 residues. V shed 8 bases and J 2 bases; nucleotides not matched to a gene: 5.

The V call is TRBV6-1, the J call TRBJ2-1; 11 positions agree with TRBD1. Germline loops: CDR1 MNHNS, CDR2 SASEGT. The CDR3 consists of 14 residues. The V gene end was trimmed by 4 bases and the J gene end by 6 bases; junction bases not matched to a gene: 2. CDR3 coding DNA: TGTGCCAGCAGTGGGGACAGGGGGAGCAATGAGCAGTTCTTC. Encoded protein: CASSGDRGSNEQFF.

J is TRBJ1-2 and V is TRBV7-8, with TRBD1 as a possible D gene (5 bases). Trimming took off 0 bases at V and 2 bases at J, with 19 bases between the two ends. The CDR3 sequence is 18 residues long. Germline loops: CDR1 SGHVS, CDR2 FQNEAQ. This CDR3 reads CASSLAQSAGYANYGYTF. CDR3 in DNA: TGTGCCAGCAGCTTAGCGCAGTCGGCAGGGTATGCGAACTATGGCTACACCTTC.

This clone was recorded only once. The chain has TRBV5-1 and TRBJ2-2; the match to TRBD1 covers 9 bases. In germline, CDR1 is SGHRS, CDR2 YFSETQ. The CDR3 loop spans 17 amino acids. The V segment lost 0 bases and the J segment 3 bases; nucleotides outside the gene matches: 6. CDR3 nucleotides: TGCGCCAGCAGCTTGGGATCAGGGACAGGGTACACCGGGGAGCTGTTTTTT. This translates into CASSLGSGTGYTGELFF.

The V and J genes are TRBV5-6 and TRBJ2-7, with D tentatively TRBD2 (6 bases). Germline CDR1 and CDR2: SGHDT and YYEEEE. The CDR3 is 13 amino acids. Trimming removed 0 bases from V and 6 bases from J, with 10 bases in between. The DNA for the CDR3 is TGTGCCAGCAGCTTGGCGGGGGTTCCCGAGCAGTACTTC. Translated: CASSLAGVPEQYF. Full variable domain (outside the CDR3, taken from reference TRBV5-6 and TRBJ2-7): DAGVTQSPTHLIKTRGQQVTLRCSPKSGHDTVSWYQQALGQGPQFIFQYYEEEERQRGNFPDRFSGHQFPNYSSELNVNALLLGDSALYLCASSLAGVPEQYFGPGTRLTVT.

The gene calls are TRBV7-2 and TRBJ1-1; the D is unclear. The germline gives CDR1 SGHTA, CDR2 FQGNSA. V was pared by 5 bases and J by 6 bases, with 19 bases between. CDR3 size: 15 residues. The CDR3 DNA reads as TGTGCCAGCAGCCCCAGAAGTTCGGGGTTCGCTGAAGCTTTCTTT. This gives the protein CASSPRSSGFAEAFF.

The V call is TRBV5-6, the J call TRBJ2-1; D is undetermined. V gave up 0 bases and J gave up 3 bases, with 19 bases separating them. Germline V gene sequence: CDR1 SGHDT, CDR2 YYEEEE. The CDR3 totals 18 residues. The CDR3, as DNA: TGTGCCAGCAGCTTGGAAGAAATTGTCGGAGCTGGCTACAATGAGCAGTTCTTC. Translating it yields CASSLEEIVGAGYNEQFF.

The chain joins TRBV16 to TRBJ1-2, with 8 nucleotides matching TRBD1. V shed 0 bases, J shed 2 bases, and the junction held 2 bases outside the gene matches. In germline, CDR1 is KGHSY, CDR2 FQNENV. This CDR3 is built from 15 residues. The CDR3 loop is CASSQSPGGNYGYTF. The CDR3 DNA sequence: TGTGCCAGCAGCCAATCACCAGGGGGCAACTATGGCTACACCTTC.

The chain joins TRBV27 to TRBJ1-6; 8 nucleotides agree with TRBD1. Germline values: CDR1 MNHEY, CDR2 SMNVEV (reference sequence). This CDR3 comprises 15 residues. Trimming removed 4 bases from V and 10 bases from J; junction bases left unmatched: 9. The chain's CDR3 is CASSSTGGFNSPLHF. The CDR3 DNA reads TGTGCCAGCAGTTCCACAGGGGGTTTTAACTCACCCCTCCACTTT.

This clone has a single count. The chain uses TRBV28 and TRBJ1-5; D may be TRBD1 (5 bases). Trimming left V 7 bases short and J 7 bases short, with 20 bases between. The CDR3 consists of 15 residues. Germline CDR1 is MDHEN and CDR2 is SYDVKM. The CDR3 DNA reads TGTGCCAGCACCCAGCGGGGGACTCAAGGGCAGCCCCAGCATTTT. Its translation: CASTQRGTQGQPQHF.

The chain employs TRBV10-3 and TRBJ1-4; 9 bases align to TRBD1. J gave up 8 bases and V 2 bases, and 6 bases lay outside the gene matches. CDR1 is ENHRY, CDR2 SYGVKD, per germline. This CDR3 has 15 residues. This CDR3 reads CAISETGQGEEKLFF. In DNA form, the CDR3 reads TGTGCCATCAGTGAGACGGGACAGGGTGAAGAAAAACTGTTTTTT.

The chain employs TRBV5-6 and TRBJ1-6; D possibly corresponds to TRBD1 (6 bases). Germline loops: CDR1 SGHDT, CDR2 YYEEEE. Trimming stripped 1 base from V and 10 bases from J, with 15 bases between. The CDR3 runs to 15 residues. The CDR3 region is CASSLRPGVGSPLHF. As DNA, the CDR3 is TGTGCCAGCAGCTTGAGACCAGGGGTGGGCTCACCCCTCCACTTT.

This clone came up a few times. V gene TRBV30 combines with J gene TRBJ1-1, with TRBD1 matching over 8 bases. CDR3 length equals 13 residues. Germline assignment: CDR1 GTSNPN and CDR2 SVGIG (reference sequence). V gave up 5 bases and J gave up 0 bases; unmatched junction bases: 2. The DNA of the CDR3 is TGTGCCTGGGACAGGGGAATGAACACTGAAGCTTTCTTT. Translated: CAWDRGMNTEAFF.

V is TRBV27 and J is TRBJ2-1, with unresolved D. Trimming removed 0 bases at V and 0 bases at J, with 6 bases between. Per germline, CDR1 MNHEY and CDR2 SMNVEV (reference sequence). There are 15 residues in the CDR3. As DNA, the CDR3 is TGTGCCAGCAGTTTATCCCCGAGCTCCTACAATGAGCAGTTCTTC. It encodes CASSLSPSSYNEQFF.

The J gene is TRBJ1-6, the V gene TRBV15; 7 nucleotides align to TRBD1. The CDR3 consists of 14 residues. Looked up from germline, CDR1 is LNHNV and CDR2 is YYDKDF (reference sequence). Trimming took 4 bases from V and 13 from J; bases not matched to a gene: 10. This CDR3 is CATSIDRVDVPLHF. In DNA form, the CDR3 reads TGTGCCACCAGCATCGACAGGGTTGACGTTCCCCTCCACTTT.

The V gene is TRBV6-5, the J gene TRBJ2-1; possible D gene TRBD2, 5 bases. The CDR3 extends over 13 amino acids. Germline lookup yields CDR1 MNHEY and CDR2 SVGAGI. V was clipped by 0 bases and J by 7 bases, with 7 bases between them. In DNA, the CDR3 is TGTGCCAGCAGTTACTCTCCGGGGAATGAGCAGTTCTTC. Residues: CASSYSPGNEQFF.

The chain couples TRBV4-2 to TRBJ2-1; 8 bases line up with TRBD1. The CDR3 runs 15 residues. J lost 6 bases, V lost 1 base, and 5 bases had no gene match. CDR1 and CDR2 (germline): LGHNA, YNFKEQ. CDR3 DNA sequence: TGTGCCAGCAGCCAAGCTGGACAGGGTAGCAATGAGCAGTTCTTC. It yields the protein CASSQAGQGSNEQFF.

This clone showed up just once. This chain joins TRBV9 and TRBJ2-7; TRBD2 aligns across 11 bases. The length of the CDR3 is 15 residues. Germline lookup yields CDR1 SGDLS and CDR2 YYNGEE. V trimming: 2 bases; J trimming: 3 bases; junction bases outside the gene matches: 4. The CDR3 protein is CASSVASGGLYEQYF. The CDR3, as DNA: TGTGCCAGCAGCGTCGCTAGCGGGGGGCTCTACGAGCAGTACTTC.

This chain links TRBV10-3 with TRBJ1-1; TRBD1 matches 7 bases. CDR1 is ENHRY, CDR2 SYGVKD, per germline. V shed 4 bases, J shed 5 bases, and the junction held 13 bases outside the gene matches. This CDR3 is built from 16 residues. This CDR3 is CAISVSKEGARTEAFF. CDR3 coding DNA: TGTGCCATCAGTGTGTCAAAGGAGGGGGCGCGTACTGAAGCTTTCTTT.

The CDR3 is CAWTGLAATGTDTQYF. CDR3 nucleotide sequence: TGTGCCTGGACCGGACTAGCGGCAACTGGCACAGATACGCAGTATTTT. This chain joins TRBV30 and TRBJ2-3; 10 nucleotides align to TRBD2. The CDR3 runs 16 residues. V shed 4 bases and J 1 base; nucleotides not matched to a gene: 8. CDR1 and CDR2 from the germline V gene are GTSNPN and SVGIG (reference sequence). Filled out from reference TRBV30 and TRBJ2-3, the complete variable domain reads SQTIHQWPATLVQPVGSPLSLECTVEGTSNPNLYWYRQAAGRGLQLLFYSVGIGQISSEVPQNLSASRPQDRQFILSSKKLLLSDSGFYLCAWTGLAATGTDTQYFGPGTRLTVL.

The V call is TRBV19, the J call TRBJ1-1; D remains unclear. This CDR3 has 12 amino acids. Germline-derived CDR1 and CDR2 are LNHDA and SQIVND (reference sequence). V lost 3 bases and J lost 5, with 7 bases in between. The CDR3, as DNA: TGTGCCAGTAGTATCCGAGGGACTGAAGCTTTCTTT. Its protein is CASSIRGTEAFF.